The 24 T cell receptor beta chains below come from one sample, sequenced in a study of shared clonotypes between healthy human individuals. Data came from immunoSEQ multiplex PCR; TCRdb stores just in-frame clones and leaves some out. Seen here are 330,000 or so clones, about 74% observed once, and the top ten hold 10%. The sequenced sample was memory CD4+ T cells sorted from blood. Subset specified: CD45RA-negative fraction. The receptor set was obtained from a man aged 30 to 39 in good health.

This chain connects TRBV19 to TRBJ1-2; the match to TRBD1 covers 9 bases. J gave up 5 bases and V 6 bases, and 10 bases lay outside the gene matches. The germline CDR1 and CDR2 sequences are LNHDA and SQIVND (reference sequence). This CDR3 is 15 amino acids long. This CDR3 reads CASSIPGQGRYGYTF. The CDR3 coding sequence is TGTGCCAGTAGCATCCCGGGACAGGGAAGGTATGGCTACACCTTC.

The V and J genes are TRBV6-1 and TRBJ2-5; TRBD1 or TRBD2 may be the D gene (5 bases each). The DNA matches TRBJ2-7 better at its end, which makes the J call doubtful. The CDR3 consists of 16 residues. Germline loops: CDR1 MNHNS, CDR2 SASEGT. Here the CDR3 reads CASSESWGSKPYEQYF. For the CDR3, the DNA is TGTGCCAGCAGTGAAAGTTGGGGGAGCAAGCCCTACGAGCAGTACTTC.

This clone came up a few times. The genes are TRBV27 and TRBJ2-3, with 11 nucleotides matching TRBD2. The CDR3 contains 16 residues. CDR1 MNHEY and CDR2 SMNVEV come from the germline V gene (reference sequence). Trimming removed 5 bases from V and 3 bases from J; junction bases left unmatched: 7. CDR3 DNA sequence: TGTGCCAGCAGTATGATAGCGGGAGGGGTTACAGATACGCAGTATTTT. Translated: CASSMIAGGVTDTQYF.

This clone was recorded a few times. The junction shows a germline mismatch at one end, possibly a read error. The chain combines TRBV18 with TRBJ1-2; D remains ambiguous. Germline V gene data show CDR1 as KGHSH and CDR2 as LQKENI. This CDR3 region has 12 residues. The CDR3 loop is CASSPDRAATNF. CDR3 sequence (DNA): TGTGCCAGCTCACCCGACCGGGCAGCGACGAACTTC.

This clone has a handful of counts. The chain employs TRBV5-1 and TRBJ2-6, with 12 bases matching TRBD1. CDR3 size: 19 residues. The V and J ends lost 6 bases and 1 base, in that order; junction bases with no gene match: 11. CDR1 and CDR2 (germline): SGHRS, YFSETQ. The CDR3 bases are TGCGCCAGCAAACTAGGGACAGGGGGCCAGGGGTCTGGGGCCAACGTCCTGACTTTC. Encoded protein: CASKLGTGGQGSGANVLTF.

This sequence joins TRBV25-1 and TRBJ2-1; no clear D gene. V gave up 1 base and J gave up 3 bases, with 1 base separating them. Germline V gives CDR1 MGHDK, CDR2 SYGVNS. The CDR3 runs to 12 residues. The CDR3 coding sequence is TGTGCCAGCAGTGAATTCTACAATGAGCAGTTCTTC. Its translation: CASSEFYNEQFF.

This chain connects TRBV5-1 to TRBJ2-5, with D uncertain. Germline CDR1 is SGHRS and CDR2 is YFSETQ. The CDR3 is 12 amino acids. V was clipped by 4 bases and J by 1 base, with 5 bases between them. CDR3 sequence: CASSRLQETQYF. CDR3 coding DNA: TGCGCCAGCAGCAGACTCCAAGAGACCCAGTACTTC.

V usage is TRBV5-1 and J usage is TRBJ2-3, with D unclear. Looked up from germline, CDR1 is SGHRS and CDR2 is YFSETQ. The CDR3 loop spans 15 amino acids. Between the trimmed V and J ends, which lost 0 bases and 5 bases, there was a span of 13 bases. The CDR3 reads CASSLAQFEIDTQYF. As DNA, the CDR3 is TGCGCCAGCAGCTTGGCCCAGTTTGAGATAGATACGCAGTATTTT.

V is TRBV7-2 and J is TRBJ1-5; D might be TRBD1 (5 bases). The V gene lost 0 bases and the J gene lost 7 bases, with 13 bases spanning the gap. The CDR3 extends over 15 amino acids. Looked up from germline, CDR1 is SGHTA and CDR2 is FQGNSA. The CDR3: CASSLARDVGQPQHF. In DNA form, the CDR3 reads TGTGCCAGCAGCTTAGCGAGGGACGTGGGGCAGCCCCAGCATTTT.

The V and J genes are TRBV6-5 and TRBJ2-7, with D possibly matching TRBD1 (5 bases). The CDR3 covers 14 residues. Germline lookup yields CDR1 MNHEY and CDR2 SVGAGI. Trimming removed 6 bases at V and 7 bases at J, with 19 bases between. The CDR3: CASRAHDSPLEQYF. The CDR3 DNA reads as TGTGCCAGCAGAGCCCACGACAGCCCTTTAGAGCAGTACTTC.

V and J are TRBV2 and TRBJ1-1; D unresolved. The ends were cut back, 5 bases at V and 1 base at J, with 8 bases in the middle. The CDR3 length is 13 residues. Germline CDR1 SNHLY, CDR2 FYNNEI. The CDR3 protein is CASSLIQNTEAFF. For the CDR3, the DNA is TGTGCCAGCAGTCTTATTCAGAACACTGAAGCTTTCTTT.

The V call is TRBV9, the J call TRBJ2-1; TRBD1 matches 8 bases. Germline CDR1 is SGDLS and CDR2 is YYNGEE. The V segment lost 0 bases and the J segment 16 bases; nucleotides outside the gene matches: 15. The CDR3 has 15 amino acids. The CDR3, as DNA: TGTGCCAGCAGCGTAGTTCTGTCGGGACAGGCGGGCATTTTCTTC. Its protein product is CASSVVLSGQAGIFF. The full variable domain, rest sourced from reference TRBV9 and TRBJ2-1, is DSGVTQTPKHLITATGQRVTLRCSPRSGDLSVYWYQQSLDQGLQFLIQYYNGEERAKGNILERFSAQQFPDLHSELNLSSLELGDSALYFCASSVVLSGQAGIFFGPGTRLTVL.

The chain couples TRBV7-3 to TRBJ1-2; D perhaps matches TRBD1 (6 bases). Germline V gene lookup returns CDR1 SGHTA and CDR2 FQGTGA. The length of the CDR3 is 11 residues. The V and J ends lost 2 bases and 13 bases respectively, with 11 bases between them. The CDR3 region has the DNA TGTGCCAGCAGCTTAGGACAGACCTTCACCTTC. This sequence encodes CASSLGQTFTF.

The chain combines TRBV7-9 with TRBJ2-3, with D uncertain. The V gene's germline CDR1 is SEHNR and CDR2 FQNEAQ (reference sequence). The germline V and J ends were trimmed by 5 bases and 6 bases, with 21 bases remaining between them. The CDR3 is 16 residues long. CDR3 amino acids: CASSPSLSDPQDTQYF. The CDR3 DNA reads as TGTGCCAGCAGCCCTTCTTTGAGCGACCCGCAGGATACGCAGTATTTT.

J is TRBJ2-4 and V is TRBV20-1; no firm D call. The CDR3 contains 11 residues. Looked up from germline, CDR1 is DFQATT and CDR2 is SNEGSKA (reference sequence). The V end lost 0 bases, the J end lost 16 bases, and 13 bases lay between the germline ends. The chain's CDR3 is CSARDLPRTYF. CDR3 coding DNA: TGCAGTGCTAGAGATTTGCCCAGAACCTACTTC.

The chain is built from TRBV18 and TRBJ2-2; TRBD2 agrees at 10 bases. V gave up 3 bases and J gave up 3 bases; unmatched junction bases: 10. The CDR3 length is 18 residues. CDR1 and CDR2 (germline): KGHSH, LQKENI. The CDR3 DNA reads TGTGCCAGCTCACCCGCGGCTAGCGGGAGTATGGACACCGGGGAGCTGTTTTTT. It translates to CASSPAASGSMDTGELFF.

In nucleotides, the CDR3 is TGTGCCAGCAGCTTAGTTTCCGGGGAGGCGGAGCAGTACTTC. Protein product: CASSLVSGEAEQYF. The V and J genes are TRBV7-6 and TRBJ2-7; weak D call: TRBD2 (6 bases). Germline CDR1 and CDR2: SGHVS and FNYEAQ. This CDR3 spans 14 amino acids. Between the trimmed V and J ends, which lost 1 base and 7 bases, there was a span of 14 bases. The full variable domain, completed using reference TRBV7-6 and TRBJ2-7, is GAGVSQSPRYKVTKRGQDVALRCDPISGHVSLYWYRQALGQGPEFLTYFNYEAQQDKSGLPNDRFSAERPEGSISTLTIQRTEQRDSAMYRCASSLVSGEAEQYFGPGTRLTVT.

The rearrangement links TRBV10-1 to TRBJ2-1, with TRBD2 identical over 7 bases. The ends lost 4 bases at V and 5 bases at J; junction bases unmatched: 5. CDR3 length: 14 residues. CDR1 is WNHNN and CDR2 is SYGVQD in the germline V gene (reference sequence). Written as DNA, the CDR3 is TGCGCCAGCAGTGGTTTCACTAGCGACAATGAGCAGTTCTTC. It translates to CASSGFTSDNEQFF.

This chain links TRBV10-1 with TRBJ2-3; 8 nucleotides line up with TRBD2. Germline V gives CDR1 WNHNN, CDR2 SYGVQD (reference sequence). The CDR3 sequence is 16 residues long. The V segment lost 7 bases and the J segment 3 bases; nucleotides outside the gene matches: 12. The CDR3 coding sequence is TGCGCCAGCAATTGGGAGCGGGAGATAGGGACAGATACGCAGTATTTT. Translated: CASNWEREIGTDTQYF.

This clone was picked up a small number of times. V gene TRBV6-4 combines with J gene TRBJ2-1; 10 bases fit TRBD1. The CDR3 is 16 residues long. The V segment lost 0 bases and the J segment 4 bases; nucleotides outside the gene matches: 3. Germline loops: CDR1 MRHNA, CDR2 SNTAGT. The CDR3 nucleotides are TGTGCCAGCAGTGACTCAGGACAGGGGGAATACAATGAGCAGTTCTTC. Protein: CASSDSGQGEYNEQFF.

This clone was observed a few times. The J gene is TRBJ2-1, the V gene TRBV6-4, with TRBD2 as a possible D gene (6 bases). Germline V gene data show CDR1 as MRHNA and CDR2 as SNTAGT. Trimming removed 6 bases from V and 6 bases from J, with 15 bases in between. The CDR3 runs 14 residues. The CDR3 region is CASSRDSTSNEQFF. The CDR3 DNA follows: TGTGCCAGCAGCCGGGACTCGACGTCCAATGAGCAGTTCTTC.

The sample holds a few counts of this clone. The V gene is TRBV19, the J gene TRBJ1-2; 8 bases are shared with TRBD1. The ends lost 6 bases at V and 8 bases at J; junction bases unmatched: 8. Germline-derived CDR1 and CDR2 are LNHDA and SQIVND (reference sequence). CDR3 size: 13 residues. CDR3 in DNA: TGTGCCAGTAGCTCTCAGGGGGCGAGGGGCTACACCTTC. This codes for CASSSQGARGYTF.

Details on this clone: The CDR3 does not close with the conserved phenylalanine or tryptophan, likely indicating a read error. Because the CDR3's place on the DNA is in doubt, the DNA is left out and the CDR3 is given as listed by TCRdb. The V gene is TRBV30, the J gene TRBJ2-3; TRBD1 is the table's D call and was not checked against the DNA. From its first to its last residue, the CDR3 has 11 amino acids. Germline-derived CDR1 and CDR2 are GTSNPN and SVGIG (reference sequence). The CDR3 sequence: CAWSGQGSTKI.

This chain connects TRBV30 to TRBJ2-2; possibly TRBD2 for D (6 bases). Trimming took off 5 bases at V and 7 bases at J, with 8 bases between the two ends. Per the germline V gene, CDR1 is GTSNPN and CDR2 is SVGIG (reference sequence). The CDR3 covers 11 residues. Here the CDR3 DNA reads TGTGCCTGGGCGCGGGACGGGGAGCTGTTTTTT. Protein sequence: CAWARDGELFF.